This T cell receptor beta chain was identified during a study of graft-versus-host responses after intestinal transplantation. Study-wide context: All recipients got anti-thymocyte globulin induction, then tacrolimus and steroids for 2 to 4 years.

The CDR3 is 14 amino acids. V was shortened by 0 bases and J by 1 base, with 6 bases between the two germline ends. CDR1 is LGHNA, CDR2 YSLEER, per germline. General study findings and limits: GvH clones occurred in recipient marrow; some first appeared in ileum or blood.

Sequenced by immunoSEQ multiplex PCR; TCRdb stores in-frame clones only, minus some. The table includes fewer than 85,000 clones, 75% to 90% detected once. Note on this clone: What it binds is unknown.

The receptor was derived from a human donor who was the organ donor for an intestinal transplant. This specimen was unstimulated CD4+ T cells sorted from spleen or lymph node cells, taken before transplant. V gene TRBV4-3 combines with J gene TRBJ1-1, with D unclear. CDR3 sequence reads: CASSQDGRNTEAFF. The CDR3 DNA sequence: TGCGCCAGCAGCCAAGATGGCAGGAACACTGAAGCTTTCTTT.